These 4 T cell receptor beta chains originate from one sample sequenced in a study of blood T cell repertoires in COVID-19. Data came from immunoSEQ multiplex PCR; TCRdb stores just in-frame clones and leaves some out. The sample holds around 400,000 clones, more than 75% seen once. The material sequenced was peripheral blood. Receptor source: a woman aged 25 to 45 with COVID-19, enrolled during active disease.

This rearrangement joins TRBV30 to TRBJ2-5; 9 nucleotides line up with TRBD1. Germline-derived CDR1 and CDR2 are GTSNPN and SVGIG (reference sequence). This CDR3 spans 15 amino acids. The junction had 4 bases not matched to a gene; V was cut back by 0 bases and J by 2 bases. The CDR3 protein is CAWSVLGTGQETQYF. CDR3 DNA: TGTGCCTGGAGTGTACTAGGGACAGGGCAAGAGACCCAGTACTTC.

The table lists this clone with a few counts. V is TRBV5-1 and J is TRBJ1-2; 7 bases map to TRBD1. The CDR3 consists of 12 residues. With 5 bases clipped from V and 5 bases from J, the junction kept 3 bases outside the gene matches. Germline V CDR1 and CDR2: SGHRS, YFSETQ. In DNA, the CDR3 is TGCGCCAGCAGACCGGACAGGTATGGCTACACCTTC. It is translated as CASRPDRYGYTF.

This chain uses TRBV11-2 with TRBJ1-3; the D gene is possibly TRBD1 (5 bases). Germline V CDR1 and CDR2: SGHAT, FQNNGV. The CDR3 covers 18 residues. Trimming took 1 base from V and 7 from J, leaving 23 bases between them. DNA for the CDR3: TGTGCCAGCAGCTTAGCCATCTTGCCGGAAGGGGATATGAACACCATATATTTT. Translation gives CASSLAILPEGDMNTIYF. Using reference TRBV11-2 and TRBJ1-3 for the parts outside the CDR3, the full variable domain is EAGVAQSPRYKIIEKRQSVAFWCNPISGHATLYWYQQILGQGPKLLIQFQNNGVVDDSQLPKDRFSAERLKGVDSTLKIQPAKLEDSAVYLCASSLAILPEGDMNTIYFGEGSWLTVV.

This chain links TRBV29-1 with TRBJ2-5; 9 positions agree with TRBD2. V was pared by 6 bases and J by 1 base, with 3 bases of the junction left unmatched. The CDR3 is made up of 13 amino acids. Germline loops: CDR1 SQVTM, CDR2 ANQGSEA. The CDR3 nucleotides are TGCAGCGTGTTGACTAGCGGCCAAGAGACCCAGTACTTC. Amino acid sequence: CSVLTSGQETQYF. The complete variable domain, with remaining parts taken from reference TRBV29-1 and TRBJ2-5, reads SAVISQKPSRDICQRGTSLTIQCQVDSQVTMMFWYRQQPGQSLTLIATANQGSEATYESGFVIDKFPISRPNLTFSTLTVSNMSPEDSSIYLCSVLTSGQETQYFGPGTRLLVL.